This entry lists 25 T cell receptor beta chains sequenced from one sample in a study of blood T cell repertoires in COVID-19. Libraries were prepared by immunoSEQ multiplex PCR; TCRdb keeps only in-frame clonotypes and omits some of them. The sample has about 120,000 clones, under 90% seen once. Sequencing used peripheral blood. These receptors were obtained from a woman aged 70-85 years with acute or convalescent COVID-19.

The chain couples TRBV11-2 to TRBJ1-2; D gene uncertain. Trimming left V 1 base short and J 4 bases short, with 4 bases between. This CDR3 comprises 12 residues. Germline CDR1 reads SGHAT; CDR2 reads FQNNGV. The CDR3 is CASSLGGYGYTF. Here the CDR3 DNA reads TGTGCCAGCAGCTTAGGAGGCTATGGCTACACCTTC.

The V call is TRBV4-1, the J call TRBJ2-1; no firm D call. The CDR3 is made up of 15 amino acids. The germline V gene encodes CDR1 MGHRA and CDR2 YSYEKL. The CDR3: CPPTRPGPTLNEQFF. CDR3 nucleotides: TGCCCCCCCACCCGCCCAGGTCCTACACTGAATGAGCAGTTCTTC.

The chain links TRBV6-2 or TRBV6-3 to TRBJ2-1; 9 nucleotides align to TRBD2. There are 17 residues in the CDR3. Per the germline V gene, CDR1 is MNHEY and CDR2 is SVGEGT. The J segment lost 0 bases and the V segment lost 4 bases, leaving 7 bases of the junction unmatched. This chain's CDR3 is CASSFDGGGASYNEQFF. The CDR3 DNA reads TGTGCCAGCAGTTTCGATGGCGGGGGGGCCTCCTACAATGAGCAGTTCTTC.

The CDR3 loop is CSVGAGGFHNEQFF. The CDR3 nucleotides are TGCAGCGTTGGGGCGGGGGGGTTCCACAATGAGCAGTTCTTC. The V and J genes are TRBV29-1 and TRBJ2-1; 9 positions match TRBD2. The CDR3 sequence is 14 residues long. Trimming took 4 bases from V and 5 from J; bases not matched to a gene: 6. In germline, CDR1 is SQVTM, CDR2 ANQGSEA.

The chain employs TRBV5-5 and TRBJ1-3; TRBD1 matches at 7 bases. Germline CDR1 SGHKS, CDR2 YYEKEE (reference sequence). V lost 0 bases and J lost 4; bases outside the gene matches: 4. CDR3 length equals 15 residues. CDR3 region: CASSLEGAGGNTIYF. The CDR3 DNA is TGTGCCAGCAGCTTGGAGGGGGCAGGGGGAAACACCATATATTTT.

J is TRBJ2-3 and V is TRBV9; D is unclear. The CDR3 spans 16 residues. With 0 bases removed from V and 1 base from J, the gap between germline ends came to 12 bases. The V gene's germline CDR1 is SGDLS and CDR2 YYNGEE. The CDR3 spells CASSVDWASGTDTQYF. The CDR3 region has the DNA TGTGCCAGCAGCGTAGATTGGGCGTCGGGCACAGATACGCAGTATTTT.

The genes are TRBV7-9 and TRBJ1-3; D not certain. Trimming removed 5 bases from V and 2 bases from J, with 13 bases in between. Germline lookup yields CDR1 SEHNR and CDR2 FQNEAQ (reference sequence). The CDR3 is 15 amino acids. Here the CDR3 DNA reads TGTGCCAGCAGCCAGATGAGGGCAGCTGGAAACACCATATATTTT. Its translation is CASSQMRAAGNTIYF.

The rearrangement links TRBV5-4 to TRBJ1-5; D not resolved. Germline CDR1 and CDR2: SGHNT and YYREEE (reference sequence). The CDR3 loop spans 16 amino acids. Trimming removed 0 bases from V and 5 bases from J, with 15 bases in between. CDR3 region: CASSLGPPDGHQPQHF. The CDR3 bases are TGTGCCAGCAGCTTGGGCCCCCCCGATGGCCATCAGCCCCAGCATTTT.

The J gene is TRBJ2-7, the V gene TRBV7-2, with 7 positions matching TRBD2. CDR3 length equals 16 residues. The V and J ends lost 1 base and 0 bases, in that order; junction bases with no gene match: 6. In germline, CDR1 is SGHTA, CDR2 FQGNSA. CDR3 nucleotide sequence: TGTGCCAGCAGCTTAGGACTGCGGGGGTTCTCCTACGAGCAGTACTTC. Residues: CASSLGLRGFSYEQYF.

CDR3: CASSSYGQGKQPQHF. For the CDR3, the DNA is TGTGCCAGCAGCTCTTACGGACAGGGAAAACAGCCCCAGCATTTT. The V and J genes are TRBV7-2 and TRBJ1-5; TRBD1 agrees at 8 bases. Trimming removed 4 bases from V and 7 bases from J; junction bases left unmatched: 9. Germline assignment: CDR1 SGHTA and CDR2 FQGNSA. The CDR3 has 15 residues.

CDR3 sequence: CASSQSLDRGNGYTF. CDR3 DNA sequence: TGCGCCAGCAGCCAAAGCTTGGACAGGGGAAACGGCTACACCTTC. The chain carries TRBV4-3 and TRBJ1-2; 9 nucleotides line up with TRBD1. Germline lookup yields CDR1 LGHNA and CDR2 YSLEER. The length of the CDR3 is 15 residues. J lost 8 bases, V lost 2 bases, and 9 bases had no gene match.

V gene TRBV14 combines with J gene TRBJ1-2, with D perhaps TRBD1 (5 bases). The CDR3 contains 13 residues. V shed 4 bases and J shed 5 bases, with 11 bases lying between them. In germline, CDR1 is SGHDN, CDR2 FVKESK. The CDR3, as DNA: TGTGCCAGCAGCCCACTTCGGGGGTATGGCTACACCTTC. It yields the protein CASSPLRGYGYTF.

The chain employs TRBV12-3 or TRBV12-4 and TRBJ2-7; maybe TRBD1 (6 bases). The CDR3 runs 12 residues. The CDR3 spells CASSYPPLRQDV. The DNA of the CDR3 is TGTGCCAGCAGTTATCCCCCCCTAAGACAGGACGTC.

The rearrangement links TRBV11-2 to TRBJ2-7; 10 bases line up with TRBD2. Germline V gene sequence: CDR1 SGHAT, CDR2 FQNNGV. The CDR3 totals 14 residues. V trimming: 5 bases; J trimming: 2 bases; junction bases outside the gene matches: 3. The CDR3 loop reads CASSLTSGAYEQYF. The CDR3 DNA sequence: TGTGCCAGCAGCCTTACTAGCGGGGCCTACGAGCAGTACTTC.

The rearrangement links TRBV30 to TRBJ1-2; weak D call: TRBD1 (5 bases). CDR1 and CDR2 from the germline V gene are GTSNPN and SVGIG (reference sequence). This CDR3 is built from 16 residues. V was cut by 0 bases and J by 2 bases, with 16 bases left in between. As DNA, the CDR3 is TGTGCCTGGAGTGTCTCTGGACACATTATAAACTATGGCTACACCTTC. It encodes CAWSVSGHIINYGYTF.

The genes are TRBV6-5 and TRBJ2-1, with 7 positions matching TRBD1. The CDR3 totals 11 residues. J was trimmed by 11 bases and V by 9 bases; bases with no gene match: 7. The V gene's germline CDR1 is MNHEY and CDR2 SVGAGI. The CDR3 DNA reads TGTGCCAGTCTAGACAGGGCGAAGCAGTTCTTC. It codes for CASLDRAKQFF.

This chain uses TRBV2 with TRBJ2-7; 9 bases are shared with TRBD1. The CDR3 is made up of 13 amino acids. Germline V CDR1 and CDR2: SNHLY, FYNNEI. The J segment lost 3 bases and the V segment lost 10 bases, leaving 7 bases of the junction unmatched. The CDR3 DNA reads as TGTGCCATAACCGGGACAGGGTTCTACGAGCAGTACGTC. Translation: CAITGTGFYEQYV.

This clone appeared a few times. This rearrangement joins TRBV19 to TRBJ1-1; the D gene is possibly TRBD1 (5 bases). The CDR3 runs 15 residues. Trimming removed 6 bases from V and 0 bases from J, with 14 bases in between. The germline V gene has CDR1 LNHDA and CDR2 SQIVND (reference sequence). CDR3 loop: CASRKGARMNTEAFF. For the CDR3, the DNA is TGTGCCAGTAGGAAAGGGGCCAGAATGAACACTGAAGCTTTCTTT.

This clone was recorded once. The chain recombines TRBV9 with TRBJ2-3; TRBD1 agrees at 9 bases. The V segment lost 1 base and the J segment 1 base; nucleotides outside the gene matches: 7. The CDR3 totals 17 residues. CDR1 SGDLS and CDR2 YYNGEE come from the germline V gene. This CDR3 reads CASSVLQGAVGTDTQYF. The CDR3 nucleotides read TGTGCCAGCAGCGTACTACAGGGGGCTGTCGGCACAGATACGCAGTATTTT.

The chain joins TRBV15 to TRBJ1-3; D uncertain. V lost 0 bases and J 1 base, leaving 7 bases between the germline ends. The CDR3 is 15 amino acids. In germline, CDR1 is LNHNV, CDR2 YYDKDF (reference sequence). Written as DNA, the CDR3 is TGTGCCACCAGCAGAGATCAGTTATCTGGAAACACCATATATTTT. Translated, it gives CATSRDQLSGNTIYF.

The CDR3 coding sequence is TGTGCCAGCAGCCACGGGACAGGGGGCTCCTATGGCTACACCTTC. As protein: CASSHGTGGSYGYTF. V gene TRBV3-1 (or the pseudogene TRBV3-2) combines with J gene TRBJ1-2, with 12 bases lining up with TRBD1. This CDR3 is 15 amino acids long. With V trimmed by 3 bases and J by 4 bases, 3 bases remained unmatched. Germline values: CDR1 LGHDT, CDR2 YNNKEL (reference sequence).

The rearrangement uses TRBV4-1 and TRBJ1-2; a possible D gene is TRBD1 (5 bases). Germline V gives CDR1 MGHRA, CDR2 YSYEKL. The CDR3 runs to 15 residues. Trimming took off 0 bases at V and 5 bases at J, with 13 bases between the two ends. DNA for the CDR3: TGCGCCAGCAGCCAAGAGGCGGCAGGGCGGTATGGCTACACCTTC. It is translated as CASSQEAAGRYGYTF.

This rearrangement joins TRBV5-6 to TRBJ1-6; 10 nucleotides match TRBD1. This CDR3 has 16 residues. J was trimmed by 13 bases and V by 4 bases; bases with no gene match: 14. Germline V gives CDR1 SGHDT, CDR2 YYEEEE. For the CDR3, the DNA is TGTGCCAGCAGCCCCGGGCCCGGGACAGGGGTGACCCCCCTCCACTTT. Protein sequence: CASSPGPGTGVTPLHF.

This rearrangement joins TRBV7-2 to TRBJ1-5; TRBD1 might be the D (6 bases). The CDR3 spans 14 residues. Between the trimmed V and J ends, which lost 5 bases and 7 bases, there was a span of 15 bases. Germline assignment: CDR1 SGHTA and CDR2 FQGNSA. In DNA, the CDR3 is TGTGCCAGCAGCCCAAGGACAGTCGACCAGCCCCAGCATTTT. Translated: CASSPRTVDQPQHF.

The chain carries TRBV5-1 and TRBJ2-7; 7 bases align to TRBD1. The V and J ends lost 4 bases and 12 bases, in that order; junction bases with no gene match: 13. Germline assignment: CDR1 SGHRS and CDR2 YFSETQ. The CDR3 sequence is 13 residues long. In DNA form, the CDR3 reads TGCGCCAGCAGCCAACCCACAGACAGGGCTGGGTACTTC. Encoded protein: CASSQPTDRAGYF.